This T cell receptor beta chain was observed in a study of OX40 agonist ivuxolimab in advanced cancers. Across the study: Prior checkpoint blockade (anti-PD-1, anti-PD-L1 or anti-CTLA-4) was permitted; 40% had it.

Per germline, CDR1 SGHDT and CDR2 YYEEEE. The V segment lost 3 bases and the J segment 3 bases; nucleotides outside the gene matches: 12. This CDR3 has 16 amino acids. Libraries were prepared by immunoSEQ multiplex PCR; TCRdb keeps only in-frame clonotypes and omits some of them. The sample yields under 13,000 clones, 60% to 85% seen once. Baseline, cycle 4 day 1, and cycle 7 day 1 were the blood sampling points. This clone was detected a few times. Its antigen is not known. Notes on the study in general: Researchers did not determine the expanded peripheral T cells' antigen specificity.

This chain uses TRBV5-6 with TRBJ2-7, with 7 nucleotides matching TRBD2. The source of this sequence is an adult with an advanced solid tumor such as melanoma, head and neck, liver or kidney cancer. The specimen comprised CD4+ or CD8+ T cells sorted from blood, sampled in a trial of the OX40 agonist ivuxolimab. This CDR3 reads CASSSTAGDGGYEQYF. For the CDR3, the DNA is TGTGCCAGCAGCTCCACCGCGGGGGACGGAGGCTACGAGCAGTACTTC. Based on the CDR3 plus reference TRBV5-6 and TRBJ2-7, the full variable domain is DAGVTQSPTHLIKTRGQQVTLRCSPKSGHDTVSWYQQALGQGPQFIFQYYEEEERQRGNFPDRFSGHQFPNYSSELNVNALLLGDSALYLCASSSTAGDGGYEQYFGPGTRLTVT.